This T cell receptor beta chain was captured in a study of human T cells and chemical hapten exposure. Study-wide context: Patches that contained 0.01% DPC were applied to the upper back and read at 6 days. General study points: The study found expanded TCRs formed significantly more large CDR3 similarity clusters than controls.

Notes on this clonotype: Its antigen is unknown.

TCRdb independently ran MiXCR on the RACE reads; one entry per CDR3 protein. The sample consists of 99,000 or so distinct CDR3 sequences, about a tenth of them appearing once. This CDR3 has 15 amino acids. Trimming pared 0 bases from V and 6 bases from J, leaving 15 bases between. Germline V gene lookup returns CDR1 MNHEY and CDR2 SMNVEV (reference sequence). Time point described: pre-sensitization, week 0. The treatment: therapeutic diphenylcyclopropenone sensitization with weekly scalp DPC. Sequenced here: whole blood, sampled in connection with sensitization to the hapten diphenylcyclopropenone (DPC). The sequence came from a woman aged 60-75 years with alopecia areata. Some clones in this sample may be carry-over from other donors' samples. This chain links TRBV27 with TRBJ2-7; possibly TRBD1 for D (6 bases). The CDR3 protein is CASSLSAGAYSEQYF. CDR3 sequence (DNA): TGTGCCAGCAGTTTATCGGCAGGGGCCTACTCCGAGCAGTACTTC.